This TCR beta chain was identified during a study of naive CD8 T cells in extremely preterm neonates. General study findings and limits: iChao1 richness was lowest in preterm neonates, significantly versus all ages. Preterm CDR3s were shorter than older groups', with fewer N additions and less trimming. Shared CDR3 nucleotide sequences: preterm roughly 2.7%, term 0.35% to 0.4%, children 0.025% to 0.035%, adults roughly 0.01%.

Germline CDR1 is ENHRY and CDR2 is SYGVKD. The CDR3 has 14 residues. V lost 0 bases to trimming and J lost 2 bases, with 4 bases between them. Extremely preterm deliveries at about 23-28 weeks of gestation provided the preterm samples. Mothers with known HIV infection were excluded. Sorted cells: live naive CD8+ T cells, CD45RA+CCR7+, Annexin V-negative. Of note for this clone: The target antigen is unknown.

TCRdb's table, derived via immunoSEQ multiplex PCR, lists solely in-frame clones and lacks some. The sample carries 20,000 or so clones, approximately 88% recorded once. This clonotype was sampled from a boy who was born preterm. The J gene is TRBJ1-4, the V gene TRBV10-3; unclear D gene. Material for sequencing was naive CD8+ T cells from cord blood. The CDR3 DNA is TGTGCCATCAGTGAGTCGGGGACTAATGAAAAACTGTTTTTT. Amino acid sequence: CAISESGTNEKLFF.